The 18 T cell receptor beta chains reported below all come from one sample, sequenced in a study of T-cell memory formation after mild COVID-19. Using its own MiXCR run on the 5' RACE reads, TCRdb lists one record per CDR3 protein. Among about 610,000 distinct CDR3 sequences listed, about 18% were seen once. Material for sequencing was PBMCs or a T cell subset sorted from them (not recorded which). Every receptor here comes from an adult woman who had mild COVID-19 (a few samples of this study predate the infection). Cell type and time point are not known.

The chain has TRBV4-3 and TRBJ2-7, with unresolved D. Germline CDR1 LGHNA, CDR2 YSLEER. Trimming stripped 0 bases from V and 0 bases from J, with 6 bases between. The CDR3 has 14 amino acids. The CDR3 here is CASSQDGYSYEQYF. CDR3 nucleotides: TGCGCCAGCAGCCAAGACGGATACTCCTACGAGCAGTACTTC.

The chain joins TRBV19 to TRBJ2-3; D not certain. V was clipped by 5 bases and J by 5 bases, with 8 bases between them. This CDR3 is 12 amino acids long. Germline CDR1 LNHDA, CDR2 SQIVND (reference sequence). The CDR3 loop is CASSSHGDTQYF. CDR3 in DNA: TGTGCCAGTAGTTCCCACGGAGATACGCAGTATTTT.

In this sample, this clonotype turned up a few times. The V gene is TRBV29-1, the J gene TRBJ2-7; 14 positions match TRBD2. Looked up from germline, CDR1 is SQVTM and CDR2 is ANQGSEA. CDR3 length equals 13 residues. V lost 3 bases to trimming and J lost 7 bases; unmatched junction nucleotides: 2. CDR3 loop: CSVETSGRGEQYF. CDR3 DNA: TGCAGCGTTGAGACTAGCGGGAGGGGGGAGCAGTACTTC.

This clonotype appeared a few times. V usage is TRBV11-2 and J usage is TRBJ2-7; 7 nucleotides agree with TRBD2. With 5 bases clipped from V and 3 bases from J, the junction kept 10 bases outside the gene matches. Germline-derived CDR1 and CDR2 are SGHAT and FQNNGV. The CDR3 runs to 15 residues. The CDR3 loop is CASSVGGGRGYEQYF. Here the CDR3 DNA reads TGTGCCAGCAGCGTGGGCGGCGGGAGAGGCTACGAGCAGTACTTC. The full variable domain, with the rest looked up from reference TRBV11-2 and TRBJ2-7, is EAGVAQSPRYKIIEKRQSVAFWCNPISGHATLYWYQQILGQGPKLLIQFQNNGVVDDSQLPKDRFSAERLKGVDSTLKIQPAKLEDSAVYLCASSVGGGRGYEQYFGPGTRLTVT.

At least ten counts were recorded for this clonotype. The V gene is TRBV7-9, the J gene TRBJ2-7; 7 positions match TRBD2. V gave up 5 bases and J gave up 0 bases; unmatched junction bases: 10. Per germline, CDR1 SEHNR and CDR2 FQNEAQ (reference sequence). This CDR3 is built from 16 residues. The CDR3 DNA is TGTGCCAGCAGCCTGCTACTAGCGCAGTTCTCCTACGAGCAGTACTTC. Translating gives CASSLLLAQFSYEQYF.

The chain combines TRBV3-1 with TRBJ2-7; 10 nucleotides match TRBD1. The CDR3 spans 15 residues. J gave up 3 bases and V 2 bases, and 4 bases lay outside the gene matches. CDR1 is LGHDT and CDR2 is YNNKEL in the germline V gene (reference sequence). The CDR3 nucleotides are TGTGCCAGCAGCCAACTCGGGACAGGGGACTACGAGCAGTACTTC. It specifies CASSQLGTGDYEQYF.

This clonotype was counted between two and nine times. This rearrangement joins TRBV29-1 to TRBJ2-1, with D possibly being TRBD2 (6 bases). This CDR3 has 14 residues. Looked up from germline, CDR1 is SQVTM and CDR2 is ANQGSEA. V shed 4 bases and J shed 1 base, with 11 bases lying between them. The CDR3 DNA sequence: TGCAGCGTTGGTGGGAGGCAATCCTACAATGAGCAGTTCTTC. It yields the protein CSVGGRQSYNEQFF.

V is TRBV3-1 and J is TRBJ1-5, with a possible D match to TRBD1 (5 bases). The germline V gene has CDR1 LGHDT and CDR2 YNNKEL (reference sequence). The CDR3 is made up of 15 amino acids. V lost 0 bases and J lost 6, with 12 bases in between. CDR3 sequence (DNA): TGTGCCAGCAGCCAAGAGGGGGTGTACGGTCAGCCCCAGCATTTT. This sequence encodes CASSQEGVYGQPQHF.

This clonotype was seen a handful of times. This rearrangement joins TRBV25-1 to TRBJ2-3; 12 bases match TRBD1. Germline trimming cut 6 bases from V and 1 base from J; bases unmatched to any gene: 2. The germline CDR1 and CDR2 sequences are MGHDK and SYGVNS. The CDR3 sequence is 15 residues long. The CDR3 here is CASSRDRGRTDTQYF. The CDR3 DNA is TGTGCCAGCAGCCGGGACAGGGGGCGCACAGATACGCAGTATTTT.

This clonotype was found a few times. CDR3 DNA sequence: TGTGCCAGCAGCGTACTTCCGGGACAGGGGAGCTCCTACGAGCAGTACTTC. This codes for CASSVLPGQGSSYEQYF. The genes are TRBV7-2 and TRBJ2-7; 10 nucleotides agree with TRBD1. From germline, CDR1 is SGHTA and CDR2 FQGNSA. CDR3 size: 17 residues. The junction had 10 bases not matched to a gene; V was cut back by 5 bases and J by 0 bases.

This clonotype was seen repeatedly, ten times or more. This chain joins TRBV5-6 and TRBJ2-3; 7 bases line up with TRBD2. CDR1 SGHDT and CDR2 YYEEEE come from the germline V gene. The CDR3 has 17 amino acids. The junction had 13 bases not matched to a gene; V was cut back by 4 bases and J by 2 bases. The CDR3 DNA reads TGTGCCAGCAGCCCCAACGCCGGGACTAAGAACACAGATACGCAGTATTTT. This encodes CASSPNAGTKNTDTQYF.

There are a few counts of this clonotype. This chain joins TRBV30 and TRBJ2-3, with a possible D match to TRBD1 (6 bases). The CDR3 totals 13 residues. Trimming took 0 bases from V and 3 from J, leaving 7 bases between them. Germline V gives CDR1 GTSNPN, CDR2 SVGIG (reference sequence). CDR3 sequence (DNA): TGTGCCTGGAGTGTTAGGGGGACAGATACGCAGTATTTT. Its protein is CAWSVRGTDTQYF.

The sample holds a few counts of this clonotype. The rearrangement joins TRBV7-8 to TRBJ2-2; D is perhaps TRBD2 (5 bases). Germline-derived CDR1 and CDR2 are SGHVS and FQNEAQ. V was pared by 4 bases and J by 6 bases, with 9 bases between. The CDR3 extends over 13 amino acids. In nucleotides, the CDR3 is TGTGCCAGCAGCTCCTACGGGGCCGGGGAGCTGTTTTTT. This gives the protein CASSSYGAGELFF.

This clonotype was seen a few times. The V call is TRBV10-3, the J call TRBJ2-7; 7 nucleotides line up with TRBD2. This CDR3 region has 14 residues. J was trimmed by 5 bases and V by 8 bases; bases with no gene match: 12. The germline V gene has CDR1 ENHRY and CDR2 SYGVKD. The CDR3 is CAIGGGEKSDEQYF. The CDR3 DNA reads as TGTGCCATCGGGGGAGGGGAAAAGTCGGACGAGCAGTACTTC.

This clonotype was seen only a few times. V and J are TRBV7-6 and TRBJ2-3; D is uncertain. The CDR3 length is 15 residues. Trimming removed 0 bases at V and 2 bases at J, with 9 bases between. Per germline, CDR1 SGHVS and CDR2 FNYEAQ. CDR3 sequence (DNA): TGTGCCAGCAGCTTAGCGCCTAGTCACACAGATACGCAGTATTTT. As protein: CASSLAPSHTDTQYF.

This clonotype has just a few counts. The junction does not match germline at one end; this may be a read error. This chain joins TRBV27 and TRBJ2-7; the D gene is possibly TRBD1 (6 bases). Germline V gives CDR1 MNHEY, CDR2 SMNVEV (reference sequence). CDR3 size: 16 residues. This CDR3 reads CASSGWSGTPSDEQYF. The CDR3 bases are TGTGCCAGCAGTGGGTGGTCCGGGACACCCTCCGACGAGCAGTACTTC.

In its sample, this clonotype was seen a few times. V usage is TRBV5-1 and J usage is TRBJ2-2; D remains ambiguous. CDR3 size: 15 residues. V was clipped by 6 bases and J by 6 bases, with 18 bases between them. Germline V CDR1 and CDR2: SGHRS, YFSETQ. DNA of the CDR3: TGCGCCAGCACCAAAGAACCCCCGTTGGCCGGGGAGCTGTTTTTT. Translated: CASTKEPPLAGELFF.

The chain has TRBV19 and TRBJ1-2; a weak D match, TRBD1 (5 bases). V was clipped by 5 bases and J by 4 bases, with 20 bases between them. This CDR3 spans 16 amino acids. Germline V lookup: CDR1 LNHDA, CDR2 SQIVND (reference sequence). CDR3 sequence (DNA): TGTGCCAGTAGTGCCCTAGAAGGGGTATTCCCCTATGGCTACACCTTC. It yields the protein CASSALEGVFPYGYTF.